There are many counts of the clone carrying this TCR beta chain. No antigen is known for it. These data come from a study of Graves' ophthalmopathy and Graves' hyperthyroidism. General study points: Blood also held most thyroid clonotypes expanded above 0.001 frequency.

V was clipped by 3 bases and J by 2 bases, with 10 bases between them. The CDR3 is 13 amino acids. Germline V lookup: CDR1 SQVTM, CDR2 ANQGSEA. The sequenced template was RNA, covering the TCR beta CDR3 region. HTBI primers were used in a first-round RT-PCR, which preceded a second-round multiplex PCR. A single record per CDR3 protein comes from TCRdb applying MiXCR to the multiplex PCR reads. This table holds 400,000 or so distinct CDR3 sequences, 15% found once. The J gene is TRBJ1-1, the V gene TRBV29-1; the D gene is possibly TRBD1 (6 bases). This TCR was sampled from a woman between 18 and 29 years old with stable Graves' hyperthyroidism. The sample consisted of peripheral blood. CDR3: CSVDPGANTEAFF. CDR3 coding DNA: TGCAGCGTTGATCCGGGGGCCAACACTGAAGCTTTCTTT.